These 29 T cell receptor beta chains originate from one sample sequenced in a study of identical twins. TCRdb analysed the 5' RACE reads with MiXCR anew, one entry per CDR3 protein. This sample has hundreds of thousands of distinct CDR3 sequences; 8.6% occur once, and the top ten carry more than 0.75%. These data are also associated with another study on yellow fever vaccine responses in identical twins.

The sample was PBMCs. The source is a woman under 30 in good health.

This rearrangement joins TRBV12-3 or TRBV12-4 to TRBJ1-1, with D maybe TRBD1 (6 bases). Trimming took 5 bases from V and 10 from J, leaving 17 bases between them. The CDR3 extends over 13 amino acids. The CDR3 DNA reads as TGTGCCAGCAGTGCCAGCCCCCCGGGGGCAGCTTTCTTT. Translating it yields CASSASPPGAAFF.

As to this clonotype: This may arise from a read error, as a much more abundant clone is one base away. The V and J genes are TRBV29-1 and TRBJ2-7; a weak D match, TRBD2 (6 bases). Germline CDR1 SQVTM, CDR2 ANQGSEA. This CDR3 spans 13 amino acids. The CDR3 DNA sequence: TGCAGCGTTAGGAGGGACTTCTCCTACGAGCAGTGCTTC. It codes for CSVRRDFSYEQCF.

This rearrangement joins TRBV7-8 to TRBJ2-3; D is unclear. The CDR3 covers 17 residues. CDR1 and CDR2 (germline): SGHVS, FQNEAQ. The ends were cut back, 1 base at V and 0 bases at J, with 14 bases in the middle. The CDR3 protein is CASSLGAGGTSTDTQYF. The CDR3 DNA is TGTGCCAGCAGCTTAGGAGCAGGCGGAACTAGCACAGATACGCAGTATTTT.

The gene calls are TRBV10-3 and TRBJ2-5; D gene unclear. V lost 3 bases to trimming and J lost 0 bases, with 5 bases between them. The CDR3 loop spans 13 amino acids. Germline assignment: CDR1 ENHRY and CDR2 SYGVKD. This chain's CDR3 is CAISDSYQETQYF. CDR3 in DNA: TGTGCCATCAGTGACTCCTACCAAGAGACCCAGTACTTC.

This clonotype was observed a few times. This rearrangement joins TRBV27 to TRBJ1-1, with no clear D. The CDR3 spans 15 residues. Germline V lookup: CDR1 MNHEY, CDR2 SMNVEV (reference sequence). The V end lost 4 bases, the J end lost 3 bases, and 15 bases lay between the germline ends. The CDR3 sequence: CASSSKAHVDTEAFF. CDR3 bases: TGTGCCAGCAGTTCTAAAGCACATGTGGACACTGAAGCTTTCTTT.

This clonotype occurred many times. The chain has TRBV7-9 and TRBJ2-2; 7 nucleotides line up with TRBD2. The trim removed 0 bases at V and 9 bases at J, leaving 7 bases unmatched. The germline CDR1 and CDR2 sequences are SEHNR and FQNEAQ (reference sequence). CDR3 length equals 15 residues. DNA of the CDR3: TGTGCCAGCAGCTTAGCGGAGCGGGGTCACCGGGAGCTGTTTTTT. Protein sequence: CASSLAERGHRELFF.

This clonotype was observed many times. The chain recombines TRBV12-3 or TRBV12-4 with TRBJ2-7; D is ambiguous. This CDR3 is built from 13 residues. Trimming stripped 1 base from V and 7 bases from J, with 11 bases between. CDR3 DNA sequence: TGTGCCAGCAGTTTAGGGTCAGTTGAGGAGCAGTACTTC. Residues: CASSLGSVEEQYF.

This clonotype was counted ten times or more. The rearrangement links TRBV6-5 to TRBJ2-2; a possible D gene is TRBD2 (7 bases). The germline V and J ends were trimmed by 0 bases and 6 bases, with 11 bases remaining between them. CDR3 length: 15 amino acids. Germline-derived CDR1 and CDR2 are MNHEY and SVGAGI. This CDR3 reads CASSYSLGGAGELFF. The CDR3 bases are TGTGCCAGCAGTTACTCTTTAGGGGGGGCCGGGGAGCTGTTTTTT.

This clonotype has just a few counts. The chain links TRBV11-2 to TRBJ2-7; no clear D. This CDR3 region has 13 residues. Germline CDR1 and CDR2: SGHAT and FQNNGV. The V end lost 9 bases, the J end lost 0 bases, and 12 bases lay between the germline ends. The chain's CDR3 is CASLSFGSYEQYF. The CDR3 DNA is TGTGCCAGTTTATCCTTTGGCTCCTACGAGCAGTACTTC.

The V gene is TRBV7-2, the J gene TRBJ2-7; 12 nucleotides align to TRBD2. J lost 0 bases, V lost 5 bases, and 8 bases had no gene match. This CDR3 contains 17 residues. Germline V lookup: CDR1 SGHTA, CDR2 FQGNSA. The CDR3 sequence is CASSVGGLAGHSYEQYF. The CDR3 nucleotides read TGTGCCAGCAGCGTAGGGGGACTAGCGGGCCACTCCTACGAGCAGTACTTC.

This clonotype was counted many times. The CDR3: CSGVITGKPYEQYF. The CDR3, as DNA: TGCAGCGGTGTAATAACAGGGAAACCCTACGAGCAGTACTTC. The rearrangement uses TRBV29-1 and TRBJ2-7; D possibly corresponds to TRBD1 (6 bases). The V gene lost 7 bases and the J gene lost 2 bases, with 18 bases spanning the gap. Germline CDR1 is SQVTM and CDR2 is ANQGSEA. The CDR3 is 14 amino acids.

The chain couples TRBV6-5 to TRBJ1-5, with D uncertain. The germline gives CDR1 MNHEY, CDR2 SVGAGI. The ends were cut back, 1 base at V and 0 bases at J, with 4 bases in the middle. The CDR3 is made up of 14 amino acids. CDR3 in amino acids: CASSYFDSNQPQHF. The CDR3 DNA follows: TGTGCCAGCAGTTACTTCGATAGCAATCAGCCCCAGCATTTT.

The V gene is TRBV3-1, the J gene TRBJ2-7; 10 bases line up with TRBD1. The germline V gene has CDR1 LGHDT and CDR2 YNNKEL (reference sequence). V lost 2 bases and J lost 1; bases outside the gene matches: 5. This CDR3 contains 16 residues. The CDR3 DNA follows: TGTGCCAGCAGCCAAATCCGGGACAGGGGTTCCTACGAGCAGTACTTC. It is translated as CASSQIRDRGSYEQYF.

The chain combines TRBV5-1 with TRBJ2-7, with D perhaps TRBD2 (5 bases). CDR3 length: 13 amino acids. The germline gives CDR1 SGHRS, CDR2 YFSETQ. V shed 0 bases and J shed 8 bases, with 12 bases lying between them. CDR3 DNA sequence: TGCGCCAGCAGCTTGGGACGGGGTGTAAAGCAGTACTTC. As protein: CASSLGRGVKQYF. Full variable domain (rest looked up from reference TRBV5-1 and TRBJ2-7): KAGVTQTPRYLIKTRGQQVTLSCSPISGHRSVSWYQQTPGQGLQFLFEYFSETQRNKGNFPGRFSGRQFSNSRSEMNVSTLELGDSALYLCASSLGRGVKQYFGPGTRLTVT.

This rearrangement joins TRBV25-1 to TRBJ2-4; 11 bases are shared with TRBD1. The CDR3 is made up of 17 amino acids. Germline CDR1 and CDR2: MGHDK and SYGVNS. With 0 bases clipped from V and 6 bases from J, the junction kept 7 bases outside the gene matches. The CDR3 sequence is CASSEYPGQGARNIQYF. Here the CDR3 DNA reads TGTGCCAGCAGTGAATACCCCGGACAGGGGGCGAGAAACATTCAGTACTTC.

In its sample, this clonotype was seen a few times. The chain joins TRBV27 to TRBJ2-3; 9 bases match TRBD2. J was trimmed by 3 bases and V by 7 bases; bases with no gene match: 2. Germline V CDR1 and CDR2: MNHEY, SMNVEV (reference sequence). The CDR3 extends over 13 amino acids. Written as DNA, the CDR3 is TGTGCCAGCATCGCGGGAGGGACAGATACGCAGTATTTT. Translated, it gives CASIAGGTDTQYF.

This clonotype was picked up a small number of times. This sequence joins TRBV7-9 and TRBJ2-3; D is perhaps TRBD1 (6 bases). Germline V gene data show CDR1 as SEHNR and CDR2 as FQNEAQ (reference sequence). The V end lost 4 bases, the J end lost 6 bases, and 23 bases lay between the germline ends. CDR3 length equals 17 residues. CDR3 amino acids: CASSYQTGRLDRDTQYF. Written as DNA, the CDR3 is TGTGCCAGCAGCTACCAAACAGGGAGACTGGATCGGGATACGCAGTATTTT.

Ten or more counts support this clonotype. V gene TRBV28 combines with J gene TRBJ2-3, with D perhaps TRBD2 (6 bases). The CDR3 loop spans 14 amino acids. Germline V lookup: CDR1 MDHEN, CDR2 SYDVKM. The germline V and J ends were trimmed by 5 bases and 2 bases, with 11 bases remaining between them. The CDR3 sequence is CASSPPGATDTQYF. The CDR3 nucleotides are TGTGCCAGCAGTCCACCGGGAGCCACAGATACGCAGTATTTT.

This clonotype has a count of ten or more. V usage is TRBV3-1 and J usage is TRBJ2-2; D is undetermined. This CDR3 has 13 amino acids. The V and J ends lost 3 bases and 6 bases respectively, with 8 bases between them. Germline assignment: CDR1 LGHDT and CDR2 YNNKEL (reference sequence). The CDR3: CASSQGWAGELFF. CDR3 bases: TGTGCCAGCAGCCAGGGGTGGGCCGGGGAGCTGTTTTTT.

This clonotype came up a few times. The chain carries TRBV5-8 and TRBJ1-1, with unresolved D. The CDR3 contains 14 residues. V dropped 2 bases and J dropped 4 bases, with 12 bases sitting between them. Per germline, CDR1 SGHTS and CDR2 YDEGEE. The CDR3 sequence is CASSLKEWGTEAFF. The CDR3 DNA is TGTGCCAGCAGCTTAAAGGAATGGGGCACTGAAGCTTTCTTT.

For the CDR3, the DNA is TGCGCCAGCAGCCAAGATTGGGAGGCTACCTACGAGCAGTACTTC. Its translation: CASSQDWEATYEQYF. The chain joins TRBV4-3 to TRBJ2-7, with D perhaps matching TRBD2 (6 bases). The CDR3 is 15 residues long. Germline CDR1 and CDR2: LGHNA and YSLEER. The V gene lost 0 bases and the J gene lost 2 bases, with 11 bases spanning the gap.

The sample holds a few counts of this clonotype. The genes are TRBV12-3 or TRBV12-4 and TRBJ2-1; D unresolved. The CDR3 is 13 amino acids. V was pared by 9 bases and J by 3 bases, with 12 bases between. The CDR3 DNA sequence: TGTGCCAGTAGGCCGGGCGTCTACAATGAGCAGTTCTTC. This translates into CASRPGVYNEQFF.

In this sample, this clonotype turned up a few times. The V and J genes are TRBV20-1 and TRBJ2-3; the D gene is possibly TRBD2 (7 bases). Germline CDR1 and CDR2: DFQATT and SNEGSKA (reference sequence). The CDR3 sequence is 16 residues long. Between the trimmed V and J ends, which lost 1 base and 6 bases, there was a span of 20 bases. The DNA for the CDR3 is TGCAGTGCTAGAGTCTATGAGGGGGGGGCATTCGATACGCAGTATTTT. Protein product: CSARVYEGGAFDTQYF.

V and J are TRBV29-1 and TRBJ2-7; TRBD2 is a possible D gene (5 bases). Looked up from germline, CDR1 is SQVTM and CDR2 is ANQGSEA. Trimming pared 6 bases from V and 3 bases from J, leaving 21 bases between. CDR3 length equals 15 residues. CDR3 sequence reads: CSVVLGVPLSYEQYF. The CDR3 DNA reads as TGCAGCGTGGTACTAGGTGTACCCCTAAGCTACGAGCAGTACTTC.

At least ten counts were recorded for this clonotype. The rearrangement uses TRBV20-1 and TRBJ2-1, with D uncertain. The CDR3 has 15 amino acids. V shed 6 bases and J shed 0 bases, with 15 bases lying between them. CDR1 DFQATT and CDR2 SNEGSKA come from the germline V gene (reference sequence). This CDR3 is CSAPSRPSSYNEQFF. The CDR3 coding sequence is TGCAGTGCCCCGTCGCGGCCGAGCTCCTACAATGAGCAGTTCTTC.

Only a few counts were recorded for this clonotype. This chain connects TRBV9 to TRBJ2-3; D perhaps matches TRBD2 (5 bases). Germline CDR1 reads SGDLS; CDR2 reads YYNGEE. The CDR3 has 16 amino acids. V lost 2 bases and J lost 0, with 13 bases in between. CDR3 bases: TGTGCCAGCAGCGTCAGGACTGCCAAAAGCACAGATACGCAGTATTTT. As protein: CASSVRTAKSTDTQYF.

V usage is TRBV2 and J usage is TRBJ2-7; 7 nucleotides line up with TRBD2. V was pared by 2 bases and J by 2 bases, with 9 bases of the junction left unmatched. The CDR3 runs 16 residues. CDR1 and CDR2 (germline): SNHLY, FYNNEI. The CDR3 loop is CASSEKSSGNAYEQYF. For the CDR3, the DNA is TGTGCCAGCAGTGAAAAATCCAGCGGGAACGCCTACGAGCAGTACTTC.

This clonotype was observed a handful of times. CDR3: CASSEADRGGTEAFF. The CDR3 DNA reads TGTGCCAGTAGTGAGGCGGACAGGGGAGGCACTGAAGCTTTCTTT. The V and J genes are TRBV19 and TRBJ1-1, with TRBD1 matching over 9 bases. Looked up from germline, CDR1 is LNHDA and CDR2 is SQIVND (reference sequence). With V trimmed by 5 bases and J by 4 bases, 8 bases remained unmatched. This CDR3 spans 15 amino acids.

The rearrangement joins TRBV11-1 to TRBJ2-3; TRBD2 aligns across 7 bases. Looked up from germline, CDR1 is SGHAT and CDR2 is FQDESV (reference sequence). With 2 bases clipped from V and 3 bases from J, the junction kept 14 bases outside the gene matches. The CDR3 covers 18 residues. CDR3 nucleotides: TGTGCCAGCAGCTTAACCCGTTTAGGGCGGGAGATAACAGATACGCAGTATTTT. It codes for CASSLTRLGREITDTQYF.